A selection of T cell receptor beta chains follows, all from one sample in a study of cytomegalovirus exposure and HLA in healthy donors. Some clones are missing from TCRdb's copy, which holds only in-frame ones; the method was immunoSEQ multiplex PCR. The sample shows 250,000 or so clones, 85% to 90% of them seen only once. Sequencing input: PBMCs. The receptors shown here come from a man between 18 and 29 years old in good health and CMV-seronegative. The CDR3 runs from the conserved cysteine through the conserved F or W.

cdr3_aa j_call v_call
CASSPGGASPLHF TRBJ1-6 TRBV27
CASERHTGYQLKAFF TRBJ1-1 TRBV7-9
CASSESPDNPTDTQYF TRBJ2-3 TRBV10-1
CASSFGSGYYEQYF TRBJ2-7 TRBV11-2
CASSRQDRGANTEAFF TRBJ1-1 TRBV4-3
CASSSSSGGREDTQYF TRBJ2-3 TRBV7-2
CASSGGLEDTEAFF TRBJ1-1 TRBV13
CASSFGGNSYNEQFF TRBJ2-1 TRBV27
CASSDRTGELFF TRBJ2-2 TRBV6-4
CASSTVRGETQYF TRBJ2-5 TRBV6-5
CASSSLLSGGRDEQFF TRBJ2-1 TRBV13
CASSIRDRGQGYTF TRBJ1-2 TRBV19
CASSLAGRANYGYTF TRBJ1-2 TRBV5-1
CALGQGNTGELFF TRBJ2-2 TRBV15
CASSSGQFNSNQPQHF TRBJ1-5 TRBV28
CASSEAVRETQYF TRBJ2-5 TRBV2
CASSDGTANTEAFF TRBJ1-1 TRBV9
CASSTSGRRDGELFF TRBJ2-2 TRBV6-5
CASQADISYEQYF TRBJ2-7 TRBV7-2
CASRPDSSGNTIYF TRBJ1-3 TRBV6-1
CSSRFGGNQPQHF TRBJ1-5 TRBV29-1
CASSRSLYEQYF TRBJ2-7 TRBV6-5
CASSVGIDRVHEKLFF TRBJ1-4 TRBV9
CASSHPSSPLHF TRBJ1-6 TRBV28
CASSRDMIGELFF TRBJ2-2 TRBV4-3
CASSLRLAGATDTQYF TRBJ2-3 TRBV4-3
CASTLFGGGPKTQYF TRBJ2-5 TRBV7-8
CASSVGGGGQPQHF TRBJ1-5 TRBV9
CASSIGGPEKLFF TRBJ1-4 TRBV19
CASSLARGGDYEQYF TRBJ2-7 TRBV5-4
CASSLLAGTDTQYF TRBJ2-3 TRBV7-2
CASSAGGQRDTQYF TRBJ2-3 TRBV7-3
CASSPGGFTNEKLFF TRBJ1-4 TRBV18
CASSQESLADEYEQYF TRBJ2-7 TRBV4-3
CASSLEGQGAHTIYF TRBJ1-3 TRBV11-2
CASSFTGPYEQYF TRBJ2-7 TRBV27